A selection of T cell receptor beta chains follows, all from one sample in a study of blood T cell repertoires in COVID-19. Using immunoSEQ multiplex PCR, the repertoire was profiled, and TCRdb retains in-frame clones only, with some absent. Of approximately 300,000 clones listed, 80% to 90% were seen once; the top ten hold about 1.2%. The specimen sequenced was peripheral blood. Receptor source: a woman aged 50 to 60 with acute or convalescent COVID-19. Both conserved end residues are part of each CDR3. The listing skips clone size in some rows; elsewhere it reads once, few, many or a size class.

clone_size	v_call	j_call	cdr3_aa
-	TRBV30	TRBJ2-3	CAYAGGSTDTQYF
-	TRBV12-3/TRBV12-4	TRBJ1-2	CASSSDSRSGYTF
-	TRBV6-5	TRBJ1-5	CASSSGQLNQPQHF
few	TRBV5-1	TRBJ1-5	CASTLDDPSNQPQHF
-	TRBV18	TRBJ1-1	CASSPGRVPNTEAFF
-	TRBV5-4	TRBJ2-1	CASSRGQGLNEQFF
-	TRBV6-5	TRBJ1-5	CASSYAHTFTRPQHF
few	TRBV11-1	TRBJ2-1	CASSLAASVNEQFF
-	TRBV24-1	TRBJ2-2	CATSDFGQGATGELFF
-	TRBV4-3	TRBJ2-5	CASSQDLGGLAGGETQYF
-	TRBV11-2	TRBJ2-1	CASTRGSGGNEQFF
-	TRBV30	TRBJ2-5	CAWSGGETQYF
-	TRBV6-5	TRBJ1-6	CASSIQRTYNSPLHF
-	TRBV2	TRBJ2-3	CATLGGRVADTQYF
-	TRBV6-5	TRBJ1-2	CASTETGYGYTF
-	TRBV29-1	TRBJ2-7	CSVGPGTYEQYF
-	TRBV4-1	TRBJ1-3	CASSQDRGPGNTIYF
-	TRBV5-1	TRBJ2-5	CASSLERPGGETQYF
-	TRBV6-6	TRBJ2-1	CASSLLGLAGGGEQFF
-	TRBV14	TRBJ2-1	CASSPLEGGGWDEQFF
many	TRBV11-2	TRBJ1-1	CASSIQTGPYTEAFF
-	TRBV6-5	TRBJ1-2	CASEWTVPGYTF
-	TRBV6-5	TRBJ1-5	CATKRQGTQPQHF
few	TRBV4-2	TRBJ1-4	CASSPSLDRASGEKLFF
-	TRBV29-1	TRBJ2-2	CSVGGPTSGSAGELFF
once	TRBV6-1	TRBJ2-2	CASSETNSNTGELFF
-	TRBV2	TRBJ2-3	CASSEAEGGTDTQYF
once	TRBV6-6	TRBJ1-5	CASSYSKTYQPQHF
-	TRBV2	TRBJ1-2	CASNPRTGTTYGYTF
-	TRBV7-2	TRBJ1-2	CASRLTEVLGYTF
-	TRBV19	TRBJ2-3	CASSIWQGAAADTQYF
-	TRBV27	TRBJ2-2	CASSIRLANTGELFF
-	TRBV11-2	TRBJ1-2	CASSLDLVGLPGYTF
-	TRBV6-2/TRBV6-3	TRBJ1-1	CASSYSLRQGDTEAFF
-	TRBV24-1	TRBJ1-5	CATGDRASNQPQHF
few	TRBV9	TRBJ1-1	CASSPRQASNTEAFF
-	TRBV7-9	TRBJ1-5	CASSRDSPNQPQHF
few	TRBV7-2	TRBJ2-1	CASSLQGDREQFF
-	TRBV18	TRBJ2-4	CASSPGRVVNIQYF